This T cell receptor (beta chain) derives from a study of OX40 agonist ivuxolimab in advanced cancers. Method: immunoSEQ multiplex PCR; TCRdb's copy keeps in-frame clones and lacks some. Among about 61,000 clones listed, 65% to 90% were seen once. V was trimmed by 3 bases and J by 3 bases, leaving 14 bases between them. Looked up from germline, CDR1 is SGHTA and CDR2 is FQGNSA. The CDR3 spans 16 residues. The TCR comes from an adult with an advanced solid tumor such as melanoma, head and neck, liver or kidney cancer. The genes are TRBV7-2 and TRBJ1-4; the D is unclear. This sample comprised CD4+ or CD8+ T cells sorted from blood, obtained in a trial of the OX40 agonist ivuxolimab. CDR3 DNA sequence: TGTGCCAGCAGCTTGGGCTCCGTCACGGCTAATGAAAAACTGTTTTTT. It translates to CASSLGSVTANEKLFF.